This TCR beta chain derives from a study of cytomegalovirus exposure and HLA in healthy donors. Germline V gene lookup returns CDR1 MGHRA and CDR2 YSYEKL. V lost 1 base and J lost 5, with 12 bases in between. The CDR3 is 15 residues long. PCR was performed using 60 Vbeta and 13 Jbeta primers. Profiling relied on immunoSEQ multiplex PCR, and the TCRdb table lists in-frame clones only, not all of them. Of 150,000 to 200,000 clones listed, less than 90% are singletons. The sequencing input was PBMCs. V usage is TRBV4-1 and J usage is TRBJ1-5; D is ambiguous. The receptor was isolated from a man younger than 35 in good health and CMV-seronegative. CDR3 residues: CASSQAWGAHQPQHF. In DNA, the CDR3 is TGCGCCAGCAGCCAAGCCTGGGGAGCCCATCAGCCCCAGCATTTT.